This TCR beta chain was observed in a study of shared clonotypes between healthy human individuals. Several immunoSEQ plates received, in even portions, the genomic DNA of each subset. Per the authors' pipeline: ImmunoSEQ yielded junction-only sequences lacking quality scores, so filtering differed. Data came from immunoSEQ multiplex PCR; TCRdb stores just in-frame clones and leaves some out. Clone size and V and J calls were adopted from that table, with D and trimming inferred from the DNA. The sample includes some 380,000 clones, 95% to 97% seen only once; the top ten take less than 0.35%. Germline V gene data show CDR1 as SQVTM and CDR2 as ANQGSEA. The CDR3 is made up of 13 amino acids. The V and J ends lost 1 base and 10 bases respectively, with 14 bases between them. Every donor was a Caucasian adult from Nashville, Tennessee.

The sequenced sample was memory CD8+ T cells sorted from blood. As for subset: CD45RO+ cells pooled with CCR7-negative TemRA cells. This rearrangement joins TRBV29-1 to TRBJ1-5; D perhaps matches TRBD1 (6 bases). This clonotype originated in a man aged 30-40 years in good health. Here the CDR3 reads CSVEVRGGGPQHF. CDR3 DNA: TGCAGCGTTGAAGTACGGGGAGGGGGACCCCAGCATTTT.